The 25 T cell receptor beta chains given below trace back to one sample, sequenced in a study of control samples from healthy donors and cancer patients. Profiled with immunoSEQ multiplex PCR; TCRdb holds only in-frame clones, not every one. The profile shows tens of thousands of clones, approximately 90% of them singletons. The sequencing input was PBMCs. These TCRs come from a woman aged 55-70 years with head and neck cancer.

This clone was observed a few times. This chain connects TRBV7-9 to TRBJ2-5, with 10 bases matching TRBD1. Germline CDR1 SEHNR, CDR2 FQNEAQ (reference sequence). V lost 8 bases, J lost 5 bases, and 8 bases stayed unmatched. The CDR3 loop spans 14 amino acids. The CDR3 DNA follows: TGTGCCAGCGGTTTGGGACAGGGGATGGAGACCCAGTACTTC. This codes for CASGLGQGMETQYF.

The chain couples TRBV7-9 to TRBJ2-7; TRBD2 matches at 7 bases. Germline CDR1 is SEHNR and CDR2 is FQNEAQ (reference sequence). CDR3 size: 15 residues. The ends lost 0 bases at V and 0 bases at J; junction bases unmatched: 2. The chain's CDR3 is CASSLAERDSYEQYF. In nucleotides, the CDR3 is TGTGCCAGCAGCTTAGCCGAGCGGGACTCCTACGAGCAGTACTTC.

This clone was detected once. V gene TRBV6-5 combines with J gene TRBJ2-6, with D unclear. V lost 6 bases and J 2 bases, leaving 5 bases between the germline ends. The CDR3 consists of 13 residues. Germline V CDR1 and CDR2: MNHEY, SVGAGI. CDR3 sequence reads: CASRPAGANVLTF. The CDR3 bases are TGTGCCAGCAGGCCGGCTGGGGCCAACGTCCTGACTTTC.

As concerns this clone: A much larger clone sits a single nucleotide away, making a read error possible. The CDR3 loop is CASSTGASGNTIYF. The CDR3 DNA reads TGTGCCAGCAGCACGGGGGCTTCTGGAAACACCATATATTTT. This rearrangement joins TRBV6-5 to TRBJ1-3, with D perhaps TRBD1 (6 bases). The V and J ends lost 6 bases and 1 base respectively, with 10 bases between them. The CDR3 is 14 residues long. In germline, CDR1 is MNHEY, CDR2 SVGAGI.

The CDR3 region is CASSLSGSSRDTQYF. In DNA, the CDR3 is TGTGCCAGCAGCTTATCCGGGAGCTCCAGGGATACGCAGTATTTT. The genes are TRBV7-2 and TRBJ2-3; tentatively, D is TRBD2 (6 bases). Germline loops: CDR1 SGHTA, CDR2 FQGNSA. V was shortened by 2 bases and J by 6 bases, with 15 bases between the two germline ends. This CDR3 is 15 amino acids long.

A note on this clone: At one boundary the junction diverges from the germline segment, which might be a read error. V is TRBV28 and J is TRBJ2-3; TRBD2 matches at 7 bases. The CDR3 is 13 residues long. Germline V gene data show CDR1 as MDHEN and CDR2 as SYDVKM. The CDR3 is CVSFSGYTDTQYF. The CDR3 DNA sequence: TGTGTCAGCTTTAGCGGGTACACAGATACGCAGTATTTT.

J is TRBJ1-5 and V is TRBV18; unclear D gene. The CDR3 spans 20 residues. The germline V gene has CDR1 KGHSH and CDR2 LQKENI. V was shortened by 3 bases and J by 3 bases, with 27 bases between the two germline ends. The CDR3 nucleotides are TGTGCCAGCTCACCCCCTTTATTCTCGGACGGTTTTGGAGTCAATCAGCCCCAGCATTTT. Its protein is CASSPPLFSDGFGVNQPQHF.

The chain has TRBV29-1 and TRBJ2-7; 9 nucleotides line up with TRBD1. This CDR3 comprises 14 residues. V lost 5 bases and J lost 6; bases outside the gene matches: 11. Germline CDR1 reads SQVTM; CDR2 reads ANQGSEA. CDR3 residues: CSVTPGQGLGEQYF. The CDR3, as DNA: TGCAGCGTTACCCCGGGACAGGGATTGGGCGAGCAGTACTTC.

This chain joins TRBV7-2 and TRBJ1-6; TRBD1 matches at 7 bases. The V segment lost 2 bases and the J segment 7 bases; nucleotides outside the gene matches: 5. This CDR3 is built from 15 residues. Germline assignment: CDR1 SGHTA and CDR2 FQGNSA. CDR3 bases: TGTGCCAGCAGCTTAAGGGACAGCCGGAATTCACCCCTCCACTTT. Translating gives CASSLRDSRNSPLHF.

The chain employs TRBV5-6 and TRBJ1-5, with D uncertain. The V end was cut by 4 bases, the J end by 4 bases, with 6 bases between. The CDR3 is 12 amino acids. The germline V gene has CDR1 SGHDT and CDR2 YYEEEE. The CDR3 DNA follows: TGTGCCAGCAGCCGTGTGAATCAGCCCCAGCATTTT. Its translation is CASSRVNQPQHF. The variable domain in full, with the rest retrieved from reference TRBV5-6 and TRBJ1-5, is DAGVTQSPTHLIKTRGQQVTLRCSPKSGHDTVSWYQQALGQGPQFIFQYYEEEERQRGNFPDRFSGHQFPNYSSELNVNALLLGDSALYLCASSRVNQPQHFGDGTRLSIL.

This clone was observed a handful of times. The chain uses TRBV5-1 and TRBJ2-3, with D tentatively TRBD1 (7 bases). Germline assignment: CDR1 SGHRS and CDR2 YFSETQ. This CDR3 has 15 amino acids. With 4 bases removed from V and 4 bases from J, the gap between germline ends came to 16 bases. The CDR3 spells CASSGRGETSDTQYF. DNA of the CDR3: TGCGCCAGCAGCGGCAGGGGGGAGACGTCAGATACGCAGTATTTT.

V is TRBV7-3 and J is TRBJ2-1, with TRBD2 matching over 9 bases. J lost 4 bases, V lost 4 bases, and 5 bases had no gene match. CDR1 and CDR2 from the germline V gene are SGHTA and FQGTGA. This CDR3 is built from 15 residues. In DNA form, the CDR3 reads TGTGCCAGCAGCTCTAGCGGGACGGGATACAATGAGCAGTTCTTC. Protein product: CASSSSGTGYNEQFF.

V and J are TRBV7-6 and TRBJ2-5; possible D gene TRBD2, 5 bases. In germline, CDR1 is SGHVS, CDR2 FNYEAQ. V was cut by 2 bases and J by 2 bases, with 6 bases left in between. The length of the CDR3 is 13 residues. The CDR3 sequence: CASSLRGQETQYF. The CDR3 bases are TGTGCCAGCAGCTTACGGGGACAAGAGACCCAGTACTTC.

Of note for this clone: Germline and junction disagree at one end, which may indicate a read error. This chain's CDR3 is CASSQDLLGTTIF. CDR3 in DNA: TGTGCCAGCAGCCAAGACTTACTCGGGACTACGATCTTC. V usage is TRBV3-1 (or the pseudogene TRBV3-2) and J usage is TRBJ2-1, with 7 bases fitting TRBD2. CDR1 LGHDT and CDR2 YNNKEL come from the germline V gene (reference sequence). The CDR3 has 13 residues.

The chain carries TRBV5-4 and TRBJ2-7; D unclear. The V gene lost 4 bases and the J gene lost 0 bases, with 11 bases spanning the gap. CDR1 and CDR2 (germline): SGHNT, YYREEE (reference sequence). The CDR3 sequence is 14 residues long. The CDR3, as DNA: TGTGCCAGCAGCCCCGCCCCAAGCTCCTACGAGCAGTACTTC. This codes for CASSPAPSSYEQYF.

The chain employs TRBV11-2 and TRBJ2-7; D possibly uses TRBD1 or TRBD2 (5 bases each). CDR1 is SGHAT, CDR2 FQNNGV, per germline. The V end was cut by 0 bases, the J end by 6 bases, with 12 bases between. This CDR3 is 14 amino acids long. This chain's CDR3 is CASSLEGQRGEQYF. In DNA, the CDR3 is TGTGCCAGCAGCTTAGAAGGGCAGAGGGGCGAGCAGTACTTC.

The CDR3 region has the DNA TGTGCCAGCAGCCCGGACAGAAGCTCCTACAATGAGCAGTTCTTC. Protein: CASSPDRSSYNEQFF. This sequence joins TRBV7-3 and TRBJ2-1, with D perhaps TRBD1 (6 bases). The CDR3 loop spans 15 amino acids. V shed 5 bases and J shed 0 bases, with 11 bases lying between them. The V gene's germline CDR1 is SGHTA and CDR2 FQGTGA.

V is TRBV7-2 and J is TRBJ2-7, with TRBD1 as a possible D gene (6 bases). This CDR3 comprises 14 residues. The germline V and J ends were trimmed by 1 base and 1 base, with 8 bases remaining between them. Per germline, CDR1 SGHTA and CDR2 FQGNSA. CDR3: CASSLDQGSYEQYF. CDR3 DNA: TGTGCCAGCAGCTTAGATCAGGGGTCCTACGAGCAGTACTTC.

V gene TRBV29-1 combines with J gene TRBJ2-7; 7 bases line up with TRBD2. CDR1 is SQVTM, CDR2 ANQGSEA, per germline. CDR3 size: 16 residues. V gave up 3 bases and J gave up 3 bases; unmatched junction bases: 14. CDR3 sequence (DNA): TGCAGCGTTGAGAGCGGGAAGTACGCGGATAACTACGAGCAGTACTTC. Amino acid sequence: CSVESGKYADNYEQYF.

The gene calls are TRBV7-7 and TRBJ2-1; TRBD2 matches at 10 bases. The V gene's germline CDR1 is SSHAT and CDR2 FNYEAQ (reference sequence). The CDR3 sequence is 15 residues long. V gave up 5 bases and J gave up 4 bases; unmatched junction bases: 5. As DNA, the CDR3 is TGTGCCAGCAGCCCCGGGACTAGCGTTTACAATGAGCAGTTCTTC. Translation gives CASSPGTSVYNEQFF. The variable domain in full, completed from reference TRBV7-7 and TRBJ2-1, reads GAGVSQSPRYKVTKRGQDVTLRCDPISSHATLYWYQQALGQGPEFLTYFNYEAQPDKSGLPSDRFSAERPEGSISTLTIQRTEQRDSAMYRCASSPGTSVYNEQFFGPGTRLTVL.

The J gene is TRBJ1-3, the V gene TRBV5-1; D call uncertain. The CDR3 has 13 amino acids. The germline V gene encodes CDR1 SGHRS and CDR2 YFSETQ. Trimming pared 1 base from V and 3 bases from J, leaving 5 bases between. The chain's CDR3 is CASSLSFGNTIYF. The CDR3, as DNA: TGCGCCAGCAGCTTGAGTTTTGGAAACACCATATATTTT.

The chain couples TRBV29-1 to TRBJ1-2, with 7 nucleotides matching TRBD1. Germline V gene sequence: CDR1 SQVTM, CDR2 ANQGSEA. CDR3 length: 14 residues. Trimming removed 4 bases from V and 3 bases from J; junction bases left unmatched: 8. The CDR3 nucleotides are TGCAGCGTTGTGAAGGGGGCGTTGGACTATGGCTACACCTTC. This encodes CSVVKGALDYGYTF.

The chain carries TRBV28 and TRBJ1-5, with a weak D call TRBD1 (6 bases). V was clipped by 8 bases and J by 4 bases, with 15 bases between them. CDR1 is MDHEN and CDR2 is SYDVKM in the germline V gene. The CDR3 loop spans 14 amino acids. The CDR3 reads CASLQGLGNQPQHF. In nucleotides, the CDR3 is TGTGCCAGCCTACAGGGTCTTGGGAATCAGCCCCAGCATTTT.

The chain uses TRBV27 and TRBJ2-1; 11 bases agree with TRBD2. The germline CDR1 and CDR2 sequences are MNHEY and SMNVEV (reference sequence). The CDR3 sequence is 18 residues long. The trim removed 2 bases at V and 12 bases at J, leaving 18 bases unmatched. Here the CDR3 reads CASSLPSTGTSGSRVQFF. DNA of the CDR3: TGTGCCAGCAGTTTACCCTCCACCGGGACTAGCGGTTCTAGGGTGCAGTTCTTC.

This clone has only one observation. The chain has TRBV11-3 and TRBJ2-1, with a weak D call TRBD2 (7 bases). The V end lost 2 bases, the J end lost 4 bases, and 15 bases lay between the germline ends. The CDR3 contains 16 residues. Germline V lookup: CDR1 SGHNT, CDR2 YENEEA. The CDR3: CASSLRSGRGYNEQFF. Here the CDR3 DNA reads TGTGCCAGCAGCTTACGAAGTGGGAGGGGGTACAATGAGCAGTTCTTC.